Reported below is one T cell receptor beta chain. The germline CDR1 and CDR2 sequences are DFQATT and SNEGSKA (reference sequence). CDR3 length: 17 residues. V gave up 3 bases and J gave up 0 bases; unmatched junction bases: 9. Assay used: immunoSEQ multiplex PCR; TCRdb lists only in-frame clones, some missing. The data show tens of thousands of clones, 85% to 90% seen once. The record originates from a study of control samples from healthy donors and cancer patients. The origin of this receptor is a man aged 55 to 69 with head and neck cancer. Sample: PBMCs. The V gene is TRBV20-1, the J gene TRBJ2-3, with TRBD2 matching over 10 bases. DNA for the CDR3: TGCAGTGCTAGTGTCACGGAGCGGGAGGGGAGCACAGATACGCAGTATTTT. This encodes CSASVTEREGSTDTQYF.